The 2 T cell receptor beta chains below come from one sample, sequenced in a study of blood T cell repertoires in COVID-19. Sequenced by immunoSEQ multiplex PCR; TCRdb stores in-frame clones only, minus some. The sample lists 350,000 to 450,000 clones; about 89% were seen once. Sequencing was carried out using peripheral blood. Receptor source: a woman aged 55-70 years with COVID-19, enrolled during active disease.

This rearrangement joins TRBV5-1 to TRBJ1-1; 8 bases fit TRBD1. The trim removed 4 bases at V and 6 bases at J, leaving 14 bases unmatched. Germline CDR1 SGHRS, CDR2 YFSETQ. This CDR3 comprises 16 residues. CDR3 in amino acids: CASSPGMGRGLSEAFF. The CDR3 region has the DNA TGCGCCAGCAGCCCGGGGATGGGCAGGGGGCTTTCTGAAGCTTTCTTT.

The V and J genes are TRBV9 and TRBJ1-1; no clear D. Between the trimmed V and J ends, which lost 4 bases and 0 bases, there was a span of 13 bases. CDR1 is SGDLS, CDR2 YYNGEE, per germline. This CDR3 is built from 15 residues. This CDR3 is CASSFEGGMNTEAFF. CDR3 DNA: TGTGCCAGCAGCTTTGAGGGAGGGATGAACACTGAAGCTTTCTTT.